A selection of T cell receptor beta chains follows, all from one sample in a study of preoperative IRX-2 immunotherapy in early breast cancer. Here immunoSEQ multiplex PCR was the method, and the copy in TCRdb shows in-frame clones only, minus some. The sample lists about 98,000 clones; more than 80% were seen once. The specimen was tumor tissue, collected after IRX-2 immunotherapy. Receptors originate from a human donor with breast cancer. The CDR3 runs from the conserved cysteine through the conserved F or W. A D gene is named only where the DNA matches it firmly. Clone size, where shown, is once, few, many, or a class for clones that have expanded.

d_gene	v_gene	j_gene	abundance	CDR3aa	CDR3nt
.	TRBV15	TRBJ1-1	.	CATSTYTGTEAFF	TGTGCCACCAGCACCTACACGGGCACTGAAGCTTTCTTT
.	TRBV5-1	TRBJ1-1	.	CASSIRPQGTNTEAFF	TGCGCCAGCAGCATACGGCCTCAGGGTACGAACACTGAAGCTTTCTTT
.	TRBV29-1	TRBJ1-3	.	CSVRDAGNTIYF	TGCAGCGTTCGGGACGCCGGAAACACCATATATTTT
TRBD2	TRBV10-1	TRBJ2-1	.	CATGLVDEQFF	TGCGCCACCGGACTAGTGGATGAGCAGTTCTTC
TRBD1	TRBV15	TRBJ1-2	.	CATSSLRQGVGNYGYTF	TGTGCCACCAGCAGCCTCCGACAGGGGGTAGGGAACTATGGCTACACCTTC
.	TRBV6-8	TRBJ2-2	.	CASTHSRGLTGELFF	TGTGCCAGCACCCATAGTCGGGGGCTCACCGGGGAGCTGTTTTTT
.	TRBV6-8	TRBJ2-7	.	CASSRGASGRYEQYF	TGTGCCAGCAGTAGAGGGGCCTCGGGGCGATACGAGCAGTACTTC
TRBD1	TRBV28	TRBJ1-2	once	CASRSGQVKGLGGYTF	TGTGCCAGCAGAAGTGGACAGGTGAAAGGTTTAGGTGGCTACACCTTC
.	TRBV11-3	TRBJ2-1	.	CASSPDYRSYNEQFF	TGTGCCAGCAGCCCGGACTACCGCTCCTACAATGAGCAGTTCTTC
TRBD1	TRBV5-1	TRBJ1-1	.	CASRVYGQGVLSTEAFF	TGCGCCAGCAGGGTATACGGACAGGGGGTATTGAGCACTGAAGCTTTCTTT
TRBD1	TRBV18	TRBJ2-1	.	CASSPGQGRDEQFF	TGTGCCAGCTCACCAGGACAGGGGAGGGATGAGCAGTTCTTC
TRBD1	TRBV14	TRBJ1-1	.	CASSQGPGGRTEAFF	TGTGCCAGCAGCCAAGGACCAGGGGGAAGAACTGAAGCTTTCTTT
.	TRBV7-8	TRBJ1-5	.	CASSLEGPRPQHF	TGTGCCAGCAGTCTCGAGGGGCCCAGGCCCCAGCATTTT
.	TRBV29-1	TRBJ1-1	.	CSVVHRLGTEAFF	TGCAGCGTTGTTCATCGTTTGGGAACTGAAGCTTTCTTT
.	TRBV5-1	TRBJ2-3	.	CASRYRTLTDTQYF	TGCGCCAGCAGATACAGGACCCTCACAGATACGCAGTATTTT
.	TRBV19	TRBJ1-1	.	CASKRGHTPVGMNTEAFF	TGTGCCAGTAAAAGGGGACATACCCCAGTAGGGATGAACACTGAAGCTTTCTTT
.	TRBV5-1	TRBJ1-5	.	CASSPGRGNQPQHF	TGCGCCAGCAGCCCGGGACGGGGCAATCAGCCCCAGCATTTT
.	TRBV30	TRBJ1-6	.	CAWAEGTAGRSPLHF	TGTGCCTGGGCAGAGGGGACGGCGGGTAGGTCACCCCTCCACTTT
TRBD1	TRBV28	TRBJ1-5	few	CASRQQGNQPQHF	TGTGCCAGCAGACAACAGGGGAATCAGCCCCAGCATTTT
.	TRBV6-8	TRBJ1-2	.	CASSDSITGPGYTF	TGTGCCAGCAGTGACTCGATTACAGGGCCTGGCTACACCTTC
.	TRBV28	TRBJ1-6	.	CASSLAGRNSPLHF	TGTGCTAGCAGTTTAGCGGGGAGAAATTCACCCCTCCACTTT
TRBD1	TRBV11-3	TRBJ2-7	once	CASSTRTGSYEQYF	TGTGCCAGCAGCACCCGGACAGGCTCCTACGAGCAGTACTTC
.	TRBV4-1	TRBJ2-7	.	CASSRTEALAYEQYF	TGCGCCAGCAGCCGGACGGAAGCCCTAGCCTACGAGCAGTACTTC
.	TRBV18	TRBJ1-6	.	CASSPPSSPLHF	TGTGCCAGCTCACCACCTAGTTCACCCCTCCACTTT
TRBD1	TRBV30	TRBJ1-4	.	CAWAPGQGYEKLFF	TGTGCCTGGGCTCCGGGACAGGGATATGAAAAACTGTTTTTT
.	TRBV18	TRBJ1-5	.	CASSPQTVYGNQPQHF	TGTGCCAGCTCACCACAGACAGTATATGGCAATCAGCCCCAGCATTTT
.	TRBV28	TRBJ1-5	.	CASSFAGAGQPQHF	TGTGCCAGCAGTTTCGCGGGGGCGGGTCAGCCCCAGCATTTT
.	TRBV15	TRBJ2-5	.	CATSRDPIPRGLKETQYF	TGTGCCACCAGCAGAGACCCGATTCCCCGGGGCCTGAAAGAGACCCAGTACTTC
.	TRBV7-1	TRBJ2-7	.	CASSFTGGYEQYF	TGTGCCAGCAGCTTCACCGGGGGATACGAGCAGTACTTC
.	TRBV28	TRBJ2-2	.	CASSLTGGELFF	TGTGCCAGCAGTTTGACCGGCGGGGAGCTGTTTTTT
.	TRBV19	TRBJ1-3	once	CASSKAALGNTIYF	TGTGCCAGTAGTAAGGCCGCCCTGGGAAACACCATATATTTT
.	TRBV11-3	TRBJ2-3	.	CASSFRLTTDTQYF	TGTGCCAGCAGCTTCCGACTAACCACAGATACGCAGTATTTT
TRBD1	TRBV6-8	TRBJ2-1	.	CASREPGQSYNEQFF	TGTGCCAGCAGGGAACCGGGACAGTCTTACAATGAGCAGTTCTTC
TRBD2	TRBV6-8	TRBJ2-1	.	CASSQLAGSTYNEQFF	TGTGCCAGCAGTCAACTAGCGGGTAGTACCTACAATGAGCAGTTCTTC
.	TRBV18	TRBJ1-2	once	CASSFTGDYGYTF	TGTGCCAGCTCATTTACAGGAGACTATGGCTACACCTTC
.	TRBV29-1	TRBJ1-5	.	CSVDIGQGNRGPQHF	TGCAGCGTTGATATTGGGCAGGGGAACCGTGGGCCCCAGCATTTT
.	TRBV6-8	TRBJ1-1	.	CASSPVGTEAFF	TGTGCCAGCAGTCCAGTGGGCACTGAAGCTTTCTTT
TRBD2	TRBV29-1	TRBJ2-7	.	CSVGGLAGEGPHEQYF	TGCAGCGTTGGTGGACTAGCGGGAGAGGGCCCCCACGAGCAGTACTTC
TRBD1	TRBV23-1	TRBJ1-3	.	CASTLQGAYGNTIYF	TGCGCCAGCACTCTACAGGGGGCTTATGGAAACACCATATATTTT
.	TRBV19	TRBJ2-2	.	CASSPGLATYTGELFF	TGTGCCAGTAGTCCCGGGCTAGCGACGTACACCGGGGAGCTGTTTTTT
TRBD1	TRBV28	TRBJ1-4	.	CASSLVDRGYEKLFF	TGTGCCAGCAGTTTGGTCGACAGGGGCTATGAAAAACTGTTTTTT